The sequence of this TCR beta chain was determined in a study of graft-versus-host responses after intestinal transplantation. Turning to the study itself: Transplant recipients had multivisceral, liver-intestinal, or isolated intestinal grafts.

In its sample, this clone was seen once. Its antigen is unknown. Assay used: immunoSEQ multiplex PCR; TCRdb lists only in-frame clones, some missing. The data contain roughly 25,000 clones, 82% of them singletons. This CDR3 region has 18 residues. The V gene end was trimmed by 2 bases and the J gene end by 4 bases; junction bases not matched to a gene: 11. Germline values: CDR1 MGHDK, CDR2 SYGVNS. General observations from the study: Early post-transplant HvG declines were associated with peak circulating GvH clone levels. Allograft graft-versus-host to host-versus-graft clonal ratios ran high in patients with graft-donor T cell macrochimerism.

The origin of this receptor is a human donor who was the organ donor for an intestinal transplant. The sequencing used unstimulated CD8+ T cells sorted from spleen or lymph node cells, collected before transplant. This rearrangement joins TRBV25-1 to TRBJ2-2; 9 bases are shared with TRBD2. Here the CDR3 reads CASSEPPGLAFGTGELFF. CDR3 sequence (DNA): TGTGCCAGCAGTGAACCTCCGGGACTAGCTTTTGGCACCGGGGAGCTGTTTTTT.